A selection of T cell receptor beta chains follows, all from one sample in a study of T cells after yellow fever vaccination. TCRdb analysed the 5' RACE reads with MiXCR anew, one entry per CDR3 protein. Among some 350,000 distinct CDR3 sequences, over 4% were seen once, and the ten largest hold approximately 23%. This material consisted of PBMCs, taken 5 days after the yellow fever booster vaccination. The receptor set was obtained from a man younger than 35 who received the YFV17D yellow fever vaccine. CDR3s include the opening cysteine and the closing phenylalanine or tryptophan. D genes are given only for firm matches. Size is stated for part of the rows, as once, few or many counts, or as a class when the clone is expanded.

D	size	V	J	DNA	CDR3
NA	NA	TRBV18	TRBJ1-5	TGTGCCAGCTCACCACCGGGCCGGCGTGCGGAGCCCCAGCATTTT	CASSPPGRRAEPQHF
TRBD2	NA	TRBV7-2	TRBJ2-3	TGTGCCAGCAGCCCAGGGGCTAGCGGGGGGGAGGGAGATACGCAGTATTTT	CASSPGASGGEGDTQYF
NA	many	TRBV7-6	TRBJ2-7	TGTGCCAGCAGCCTATGGTATAGGGGAGACTACGAGCAGTACTTC	CASSLWYRGDYEQYF
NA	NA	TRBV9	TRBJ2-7	TGTGCCAGCAGCGGGGGACCGCAGCGTCCGGACGAGCAGTACTTC	CASSGGPQRPDEQYF
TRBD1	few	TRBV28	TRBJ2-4	TGTGCCACGGGACAGGGGGCAAACATTCAGTACTTC	CATGQGANIQYF
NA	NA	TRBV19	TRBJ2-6	TGTGCCAGTAGTTCCCAGACAGTGCAGGCGGGGGCCAACGTCCTGACTTTC	CASSSQTVQAGANVLTF
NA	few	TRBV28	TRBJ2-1	TGTGCCAGCAGTTTATCACAGGGATGGGAGCAGTTCTTC	CASSLSQGWEQFF
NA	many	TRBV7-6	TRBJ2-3	TGTGCCAGCAGCTTAGCGCTGGGGTACACAGATACGCAGTATTTT	CASSLALGYTDTQYF
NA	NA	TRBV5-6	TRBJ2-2	TGTGCCAGCAGCTTTAACAGATACACCGGGGAGCTGTTTTTT	CASSFNRYTGELFF
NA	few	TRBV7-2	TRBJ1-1	TGTGCCAGCTGCCCAGGGCATGTCACTGAAGCTTTCTTT	CASCPGHVTEAFF
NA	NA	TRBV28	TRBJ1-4	TGTGCCAGCAGTTTCGGTCTAGTTGCAACTAATGAAAAACTGTTTTTT	CASSFGLVATNEKLFF
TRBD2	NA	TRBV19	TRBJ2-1	TGTGCCAGTAGTATCTTTCCGGCGGGGGGCTTCAATGAGCAGTTCTTC	CASSIFPAGGFNEQFF
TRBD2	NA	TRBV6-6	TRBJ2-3	TGTGCCAGCAGTATGGGGAGGGGACTAGGCACAGATACGCAGTATTTT	CASSMGRGLGTDTQYF
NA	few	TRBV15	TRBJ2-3	TGTGCCACCAGCAGAGTCACGTCTAGCACAGATACGCAGTATTTT	CATSRVTSSTDTQYF
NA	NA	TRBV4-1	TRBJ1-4	TGCGCCAGCAGCCCCCTTTCCGGAGGTTTGGAAAAACTGTTTTTT	CASSPLSGGLEKLFF
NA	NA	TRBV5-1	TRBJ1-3	TGCGCCAGCAGCTTGTTTGGGGCAGGGCACCCCACTGGAAACACCATATATTTT	CASSLFGAGHPTGNTIYF
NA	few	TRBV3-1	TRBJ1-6	TGTGCCAGCAGCCAATTGAGAGGGACCTATAATTCACCCCTCCACTTT	CASSQLRGTYNSPLHF
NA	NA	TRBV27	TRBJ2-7	TGTGCCAGCAGTTTAAAGGTTCCCTACGAGCAGTACTTC	CASSLKVPYEQYF
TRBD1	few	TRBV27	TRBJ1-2	TGTGCCAGCAGTTTGACAGGGGGCGTTGGCTACACCTTC	CASSLTGGVGYTF
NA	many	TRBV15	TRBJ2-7	TGTGCCACCAGGCCGGGCCTACTAGGACAAGAGCAGTACTTC	CATRPGLLGQEQYF
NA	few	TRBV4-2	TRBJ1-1	TGTGCCAGCAGCCAAGATCCCCAGAAAGAAGCTTTCTTT	CASSQDPQKEAFF
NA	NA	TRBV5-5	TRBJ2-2	TGTGCCATCGCCGACTCACTGTTGGGGGAGCTGTTTTTT	CAIADSLLGELFF
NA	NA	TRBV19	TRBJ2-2	TGTGCCAGTACCCGATTGAGGGAGGGGGTCTACACCGGGGAGCTGTTTTTT	CASTRLREGVYTGELFF
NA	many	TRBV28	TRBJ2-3	TGTGCCAGCAGTGGATTAGCTACAGATACGCAGTATTTT	CASSGLATDTQYF
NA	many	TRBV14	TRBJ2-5	TGTGCCAGCAGCCAAGAGGGTATGGCGGAGACCCAGTACTTC	CASSQEGMAETQYF
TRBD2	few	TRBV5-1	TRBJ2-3	TGCGCCAGCAGCTTGGATCCCGGGGGGTCGGCAGATACGCAGTATTTT	CASSLDPGGSADTQYF
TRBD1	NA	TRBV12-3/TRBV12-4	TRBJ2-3	TGTGCCAGCAGTTTTTATGACAGGGCGCCCGCAGATACGCAGTATTTT	CASSFYDRAPADTQYF